This T cell receptor (beta chain) comes out of a study of vaccination and CD4 T cells after COVID-19. Study at large: Post-vaccination specimens were collected at a median of roughly 65 days following dose two (range 14 to 241).

Worth noting for this clonotype: Its antigen is unknown.

The treatment: approximately nine-day PBMC culture with coronavirus spike peptide pools or control peptides (ViraFEST assay). CD4+ T lymphocytes from the unexposed donor were collected before the COVID-19 pandemic (2011-2018). Via ViraFEST, peptide pools expanded antigen-specific T cells before TCR sequencing. Per the germline V gene, CDR1 is SEHNR and CDR2 is FQNEAQ (reference sequence). Trimming at V came to 2 bases and at J to 8 bases, leaving 14 bases not matched to a gene. This CDR3 comprises 16 residues. Cultured CD4+ T cell DNA underwent sequencing with the Oncomine TCR Beta short-read assay. A single record per CDR3 protein comes from TCRdb applying MiXCR to the PCR reads. This table holds roughly 10,000 distinct CDR3 sequences, around 50% found once. General study points: The median number of SARS-CoV-2-reactive clonotypes increased from about 20 to 38, a change that did not reach significance. In convalescent patients, a median around 85% of reactive clones appeared only post-vaccination.

The chain recombines TRBV7-9 with TRBJ1-2, with TRBD1 matching over 7 bases. Sample: CD4+ T cells from blood, cultured in vitro. This receptor was identified in a human donor in good health. Here the CDR3 reads CASSLIGGQGVIGYTF. CDR3 in DNA: TGTGCCAGCAGCTTAATCGGTGGGCAGGGGGTGATCGGCTACACCTTC.